The 7 T cell receptor beta chains presented below share a single source sample, sequenced in a study of blood T cell repertoires in COVID-19. Some clones are missing from TCRdb's copy, which holds only in-frame ones; the method was immunoSEQ multiplex PCR. The repertoire has 250,000 or so clones, 83% of them found once; the top ten carry about 3.6%. The sequenced material came from PBMCs or T cells enriched from blood (not recorded which). These receptors came from a woman aged 40 to 55 who had been exposed to COVID-19.

This clone was recorded only once. The V call is TRBV9, the J call TRBJ2-1; the D gene is possibly TRBD1 (5 bases). The V gene's germline CDR1 is SGDLS and CDR2 YYNGEE. The V end was cut by 0 bases, the J end by 2 bases, with 9 bases between. The CDR3 extends over 15 amino acids. CDR3 loop: CASSVAGSAYNEQFF. The CDR3 coding sequence is TGTGCCAGCAGCGTAGCAGGGTCAGCCTACAATGAGCAGTTCTTC.

The chain links TRBV28 to TRBJ1-1; 7 bases align to TRBD1. CDR1 MDHEN and CDR2 SYDVKM come from the germline V gene. This CDR3 region has 14 residues. The trim removed 7 bases at V and 5 bases at J, leaving 10 bases unmatched. In DNA, the CDR3 is TGTGCCAGCACCAGAGGGGGCGCGGAGACTGAAGCTTTCTTT. Residues: CASTRGGAETEAFF.

This clone was recorded a few times. The rearrangement links TRBV7-3 to TRBJ2-3; a weak D match, TRBD1 (5 bases). Trimming took off 2 bases at V and 2 bases at J, with 11 bases between the two ends. The CDR3 consists of 15 residues. The germline V gene encodes CDR1 SGHTA and CDR2 FQGTGA. The CDR3 is CASSLQGPDTDTQYF. The CDR3 nucleotides are TGTGCCAGCAGCTTACAGGGTCCCGACACAGATACGCAGTATTTT.

The chain couples TRBV7-9 to TRBJ2-7; 11 bases match TRBD1. V was clipped by 4 bases and J by 3 bases; unmatched bases: 5. This CDR3 contains 15 residues. CDR1 is SEHNR, CDR2 FQNEAQ, per germline (reference sequence). Written as DNA, the CDR3 is TGTGCCAGCAGCTCCGGGACAGGGGGTGGCTACGAGCAGTACTTC. Translated, it gives CASSSGTGGGYEQYF.

This clone showed up just once. The V gene is TRBV18, the J gene TRBJ2-2; 7 bases align to TRBD1. CDR3 length: 15 residues. The ends lost 3 bases at V and 4 bases at J; junction bases unmatched: 5. In germline, CDR1 is KGHSH, CDR2 LQKENI. CDR3 coding DNA: TGTGCCAGCTCACCGGCAGGGGGAGTCACCGGGGAGCTGTTTTTT. Translated: CASSPAGGVTGELFF.

J is TRBJ2-5 and V is TRBV18, with TRBD2 identical over 14 bases. The CDR3 totals 16 residues. Germline V gene lookup returns CDR1 KGHSH and CDR2 LQKENI. V was clipped by 3 bases and J by 4 bases; unmatched bases: 4. CDR3 region: CASSPWTSGGSETQYF. The CDR3 bases are TGTGCCAGCTCACCCTGGACTAGCGGGGGGTCAGAGACCCAGTACTTC.

CDR3 residues: CASSAGGVGNTIYF. The CDR3 DNA follows: TGTGCCAGCAGCGCGGGAGGCGTTGGAAACACCATATATTTT. This sequence joins TRBV2 and TRBJ1-3; D remains ambiguous. The CDR3 runs 14 residues. V gave up 6 bases and J gave up 3 bases, with 12 bases separating them. Germline CDR1 and CDR2: SNHLY and FYNNEI.